Here is one T cell receptor beta chain with its context. The antigen remains undetermined. This specimen belongs to a study of cytomegalovirus exposure and HLA in healthy donors. Regarding the study as a whole: Several of the most significant clusters were apparently associated with common viral pathogens in a later analysis.

Germline CDR1 reads SGHDT; CDR2 reads YYEEEE. V dropped 0 bases and J dropped 9 bases, with 10 bases sitting between them. The CDR3 extends over 12 amino acids. PCR primers comprised 60 Vbeta and 13 Jbeta primers. Using immunoSEQ multiplex PCR, the repertoire was profiled, and TCRdb retains in-frame clones only, with some absent. The table has some 150,000 clones, 65% to 90% seen once. V is TRBV5-6 and J is TRBJ2-7, with a weak D call TRBD2 (5 bases). Sequencing input: PBMCs. The source of this sequence is a woman aged 25 to 39 in good health and CMV-seronegative. The CDR3 is CASSLGRSGQYF. Here the CDR3 DNA reads TGTGCCAGCAGCTTGGGTAGAAGCGGGCAGTACTTC.